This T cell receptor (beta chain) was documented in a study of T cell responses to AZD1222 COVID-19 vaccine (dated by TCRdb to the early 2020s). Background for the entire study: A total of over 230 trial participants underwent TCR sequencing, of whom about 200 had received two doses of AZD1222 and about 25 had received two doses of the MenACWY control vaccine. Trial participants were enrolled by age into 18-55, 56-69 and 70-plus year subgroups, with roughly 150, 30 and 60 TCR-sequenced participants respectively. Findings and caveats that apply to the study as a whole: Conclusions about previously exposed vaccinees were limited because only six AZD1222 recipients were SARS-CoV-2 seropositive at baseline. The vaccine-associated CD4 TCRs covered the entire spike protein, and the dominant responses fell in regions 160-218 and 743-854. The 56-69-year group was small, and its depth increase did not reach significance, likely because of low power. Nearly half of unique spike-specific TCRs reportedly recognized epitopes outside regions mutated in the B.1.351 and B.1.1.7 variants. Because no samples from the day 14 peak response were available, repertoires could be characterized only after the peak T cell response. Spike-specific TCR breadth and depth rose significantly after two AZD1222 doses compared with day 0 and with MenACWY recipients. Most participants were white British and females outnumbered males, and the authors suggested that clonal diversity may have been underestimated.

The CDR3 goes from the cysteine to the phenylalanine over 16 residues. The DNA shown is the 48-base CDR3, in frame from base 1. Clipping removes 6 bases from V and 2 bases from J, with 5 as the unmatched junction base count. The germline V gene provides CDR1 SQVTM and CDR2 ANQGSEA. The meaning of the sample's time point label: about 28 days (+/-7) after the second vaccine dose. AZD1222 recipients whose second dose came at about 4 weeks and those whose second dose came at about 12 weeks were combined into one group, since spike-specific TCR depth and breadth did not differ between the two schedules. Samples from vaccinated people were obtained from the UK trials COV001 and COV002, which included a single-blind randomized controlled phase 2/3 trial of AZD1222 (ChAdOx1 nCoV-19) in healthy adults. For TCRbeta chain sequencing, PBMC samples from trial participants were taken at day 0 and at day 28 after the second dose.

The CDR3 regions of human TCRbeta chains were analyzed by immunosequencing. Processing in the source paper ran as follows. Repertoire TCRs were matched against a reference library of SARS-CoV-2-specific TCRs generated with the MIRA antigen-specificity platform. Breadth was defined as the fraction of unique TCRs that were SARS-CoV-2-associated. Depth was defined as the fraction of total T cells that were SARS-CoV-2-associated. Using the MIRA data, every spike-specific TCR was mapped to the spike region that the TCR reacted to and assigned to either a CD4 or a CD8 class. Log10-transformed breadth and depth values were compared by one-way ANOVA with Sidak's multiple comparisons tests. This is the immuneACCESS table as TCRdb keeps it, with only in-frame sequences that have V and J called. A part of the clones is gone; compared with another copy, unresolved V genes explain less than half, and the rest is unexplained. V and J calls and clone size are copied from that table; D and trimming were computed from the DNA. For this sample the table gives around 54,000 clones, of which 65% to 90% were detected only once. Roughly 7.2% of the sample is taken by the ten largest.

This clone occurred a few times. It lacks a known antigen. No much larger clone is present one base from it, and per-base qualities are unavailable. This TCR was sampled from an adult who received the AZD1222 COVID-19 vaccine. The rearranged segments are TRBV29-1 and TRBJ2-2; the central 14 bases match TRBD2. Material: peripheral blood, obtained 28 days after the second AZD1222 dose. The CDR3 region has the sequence CSVAGLAGANTGELFF. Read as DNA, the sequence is TGCAGCGTCGCGGGACTAGCGGGGGCTAACACCGGGGAGCTGTTTTTT.